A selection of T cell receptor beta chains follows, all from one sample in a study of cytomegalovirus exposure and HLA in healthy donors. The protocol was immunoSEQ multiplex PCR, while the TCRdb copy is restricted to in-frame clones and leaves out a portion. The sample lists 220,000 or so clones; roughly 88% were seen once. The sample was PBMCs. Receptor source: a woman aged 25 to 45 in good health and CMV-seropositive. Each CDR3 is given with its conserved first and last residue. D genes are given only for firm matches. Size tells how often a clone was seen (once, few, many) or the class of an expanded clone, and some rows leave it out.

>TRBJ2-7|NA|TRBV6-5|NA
CASTPPRGQEYF
TGTGCCAGCACCCCACCCCGGGGCCAGGAGTACTTC
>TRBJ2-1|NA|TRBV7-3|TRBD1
CASSRAQGAYNEQFF
TGTGCCAGCAGCCGAGCCCAGGGGGCGTACAATGAGCAGTTCTTC
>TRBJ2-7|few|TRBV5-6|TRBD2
CASSMGLAGVQYF
TGTGCCAGCAGCATGGGACTAGCGGGAGTACAGTACTTC
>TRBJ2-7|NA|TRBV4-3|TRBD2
CASSQEGKSGSSEQYF
TGCGCCAGCAGCCAAGAAGGGAAAAGCGGGAGCTCGGAGCAGTACTTC
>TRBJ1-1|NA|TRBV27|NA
CASSTPLITEAFF
TGTGCCAGCAGTACCCCCTTGATCACTGAAGCTTTCTTT
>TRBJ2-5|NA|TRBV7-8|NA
CASTPRWEEETQYF
TGTGCCAGCACCCCGAGGTGGGAGGAAGAGACCCAGTACTTC
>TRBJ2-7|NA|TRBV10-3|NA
CAIRDGTGEQYF
TGTGCCATCAGAGACGGGACCGGCGAGCAGTACTTC
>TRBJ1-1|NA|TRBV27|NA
CASSLERANTEAFF
TGTGCCAGCAGTTTAGAGAGGGCGAACACTGAAGCTTTCTTT
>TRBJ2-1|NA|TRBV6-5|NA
CASSPTSSNEQFF
TGTGCCAGCAGCCCGACTAGTTCAAATGAGCAGTTCTTC
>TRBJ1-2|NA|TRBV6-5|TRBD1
CASSYNRGRYGYTF
TGTGCCAGCAGTTATAACAGGGGTCGCTATGGCTACACCTTC
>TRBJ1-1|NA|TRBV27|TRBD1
CASSWDSRTEAFF
TGTGCCAGCAGTTGGGACAGCCGGACTGAAGCTTTCTTT
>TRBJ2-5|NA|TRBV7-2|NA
CASSLLTREETQYF
TGTGCCAGCAGCTTACTCACTAGGGAAGAGACCCAGTACTTC
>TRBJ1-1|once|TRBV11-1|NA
CASSVASGLMNTEAFF
TGTGCCAGCAGCGTAGCATCTGGACTGATGAACACTGAAGCTTTCTTT
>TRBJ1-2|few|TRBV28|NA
CATMKTEYGMGYTF
TGTGCCACCATGAAGACCGAATATGGAATGGGCTACACCTTC
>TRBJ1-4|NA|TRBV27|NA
CASSFRGEKLFF
TGTGCCAGCAGTTTTCGGGGGGAAAAACTGTTTTTT
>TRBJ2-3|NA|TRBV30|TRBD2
CAWLPGLAGTDTQYF
TGTGCCTGGCTTCCGGGACTAGCGGGAACAGATACGCAGTATTTT
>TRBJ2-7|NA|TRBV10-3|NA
CAIKTGRSEQYF
TGTGCCATCAAAACAGGGAGGAGCGAGCAGTACTTC
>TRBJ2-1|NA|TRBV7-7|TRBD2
CASSLEASGRGVHNEQFF
TGTGCTAGCAGCTTAGAGGCTAGCGGGAGGGGGGTCCACAATGAGCAGTTCTTC
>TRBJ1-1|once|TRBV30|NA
CAWIVTGGNTEAFF
TGTGCCTGGATCGTCACAGGAGGGAACACTGAAGCTTTCTTT
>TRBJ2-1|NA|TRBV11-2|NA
CASSLSESSYNEQFF
TGTGCCAGCAGCTTAAGTGAGAGCTCCTACAATGAGCAGTTCTTC
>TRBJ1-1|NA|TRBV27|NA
CASRTSPQNTEAFF
TGTGCCAGCAGAACAAGTCCACAGAATACTGAAGCTTTCTTT
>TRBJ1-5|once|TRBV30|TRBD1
CAWSGVADGTGPYSNQPQHF
TGTGCCTGGAGTGGGGTCGCCGATGGGACAGGGCCGTATAGCAATCAGCCCCAGCATTTT
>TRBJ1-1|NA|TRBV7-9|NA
CASSLRENTEAFF
TGTGCCAGCAGCTTACGGGAGAACACTGAAGCTTTCTTT
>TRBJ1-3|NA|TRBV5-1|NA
CASSLATLPGNTIYF
TGCGCCAGCAGCTTGGCGACTCTTCCAGGAAACACCATATATTTT
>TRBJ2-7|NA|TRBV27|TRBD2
CASSSTTHSGSSYEQYF
TGTGCCAGCAGTTCGACAACCCATAGCGGGAGCTCCTACGAGCAGTACTTC